Presented here are 27 T cell receptor beta chains from one specimen sequenced in a study of OX40 agonist ivuxolimab in advanced cancers. Sequencing was performed with immunoSEQ multiplex PCR; in TCRdb, only in-frame clones are kept and a portion is missing. The sample has tens of thousands of clones; over 75% are singletons. The source material was CD4+ or CD8+ T cells sorted from blood, sampled in a trial of the OX40 agonist ivuxolimab. Receptor source: an adult with an advanced solid tumor such as melanoma, head and neck, liver or kidney cancer.

Comment on this clone: A read error may explain this, as a much larger clone is one base away. The sample holds other DNA sequences that translate to the same CDR3. The J gene is TRBJ2-7, the V gene TRBV7-9; no definite D call. CDR3 size: 15 residues. Germline V gives CDR1 SEHNR, CDR2 FQNEAQ (reference sequence). The chain's CDR3 is CASSSNPESGYEQYF. The DNA of the CDR3 is TGTGCCAGCAGCTCTAACCCGGAGAGTGGATACGAGCAATACTTC.

The chain employs TRBV25-1 and TRBJ2-2; 8 positions match TRBD1. Germline CDR1 and CDR2: MGHDK and SYGVNS. V was clipped by 8 bases and J by 2 bases; unmatched bases: 4. The CDR3 is 14 residues long. CDR3 region: CASRQGPNTGELFF. As DNA, the CDR3 is TGTGCCAGCCGACAGGGGCCCAACACCGGGGAGCTGTTTTTT.

V usage is TRBV11-1 and J usage is TRBJ1-1; D gene unclear. In germline, CDR1 is SGHAT, CDR2 FQDESV (reference sequence). Trimming stripped 4 bases from V and 0 bases from J, with 21 bases between. The CDR3 runs 18 residues. CDR3 amino acids: CASSSGDGKLYMNTEAFF. As DNA, the CDR3 is TGTGCCAGCAGCTCGGGAGATGGGAAGCTTTACATGAACACTGAAGCTTTCTTT.

The CDR3 here is CASSEAGAQHF. DNA of the CDR3: TGTGCCAGCAGTGAAGCGGGTGCCCAGCATTTT. The chain is built from TRBV2 and TRBJ1-5, with D uncertain. The CDR3 runs to 11 residues. Trimming took off 0 bases at V and 11 bases at J, with 5 bases between the two ends. Germline V gene data show CDR1 as SNHLY and CDR2 as FYNNEI.

The chain links TRBV18 to TRBJ1-2, with a possible D match to TRBD1 (5 bases). CDR3 length: 13 amino acids. Trimming removed 4 bases from V and 6 bases from J, with 12 bases in between. CDR1 is KGHSH and CDR2 is LQKENI in the germline V gene. The CDR3 reads CASSRKDTDGYTF. In DNA form, the CDR3 reads TGTGCCAGCTCACGAAAGGACACGGATGGCTACACCTTC.

J is TRBJ1-5 and V is TRBV28, with 8 bases lining up with TRBD1. This CDR3 spans 13 amino acids. The germline V gene has CDR1 MDHEN and CDR2 SYDVKM. V shed 7 bases and J 6 bases; nucleotides not matched to a gene: 5. CDR3 loop: CASTDREGQPQHF. The CDR3 bases are TGTGCCAGCACGGACAGGGAGGGTCAGCCCCAGCATTTT.

The chain couples TRBV10-3 to TRBJ2-3, with D perhaps TRBD1 or TRBD2 (5 bases each). The V gene's germline CDR1 is ENHRY and CDR2 SYGVKD. The V end lost 0 bases, the J end lost 0 bases, and 7 bases lay between the germline ends. The CDR3 runs 15 residues. The CDR3 bases are TGTGCCATCAGTGAGTCGTGGGGGAGCACAGATACGCAGTATTTT. Its translation is CAISESWGSTDTQYF.

CDR3 DNA sequence: TGTGCCAGCAGCTTCGTGGACAGGGGGAGGGACGAGCAGTACTTC. It translates to CASSFVDRGRDEQYF. The chain combines TRBV5-4 with TRBJ2-7, with TRBD1 matching over 10 bases. The V gene's germline CDR1 is SGHNT and CDR2 YYREEE (reference sequence). The CDR3 has 15 amino acids. With 2 bases clipped from V and 5 bases from J, the junction kept 7 bases outside the gene matches. The whole variable domain, remainder taken from reference TRBV5-4 and TRBJ2-7, is ETGVTQSPTHLIKTRGQQVTLRCSSQSGHNTVSWYQQALGQGPQFIFQYYREEENGRGNFPPRFSGLQFPNYSSELNVNALELDDSALYLCASSFVDRGRDEQYFGPGTRLTVT.

The chain combines TRBV9 with TRBJ2-7; perhaps D is TRBD1 or TRBD2 (6 bases each). The ends were cut back, 2 bases at V and 4 bases at J, with 10 bases in the middle. Germline CDR1 SGDLS, CDR2 YYNGEE. The CDR3 loop spans 13 amino acids. In DNA form, the CDR3 reads TGTGCCAGCAGCGTGGGGGCGGGGTACGAGCAGTACTTC. It is translated as CASSVGAGYEQYF.

Only one count was recorded for this clone. This chain uses TRBV7-9 with TRBJ1-2; possible D gene TRBD1, 5 bases. Trimming cost V 7 bases and J 0 bases, with 15 bases left between them. CDR1 and CDR2 from the germline V gene are SEHNR and FQNEAQ (reference sequence). The CDR3 runs 15 residues. The CDR3 is CASTSWGEANYGYTF. CDR3 in DNA: TGTGCCAGCACCTCATGGGGGGAAGCTAACTATGGCTACACCTTC.

The rearrangement uses TRBV9 and TRBJ1-2, with 8 bases matching TRBD1. V lost 4 bases to trimming and J lost 3 bases; unmatched junction nucleotides: 5. CDR1 SGDLS and CDR2 YYNGEE come from the germline V gene. CDR3 size: 14 residues. The CDR3 here is CASSSRTGHYGYTF. The CDR3 region has the DNA TGTGCCAGCAGCTCGAGGACAGGGCACTATGGCTACACCTTC.

This chain joins TRBV2 and TRBJ1-4; no clear D gene. CDR3 length: 16 amino acids. Trimming removed 1 base from V and 4 bases from J, with 13 bases in between. Germline CDR1 and CDR2: SNHLY and FYNNEI. As DNA, the CDR3 is TGTGCCAGCAGTGAAGAAGTCAGGCGATTTAATGAAAAACTGTTTTTT. This codes for CASSEEVRRFNEKLFF. Full variable domain (outside the CDR3, taken from reference TRBV2 and TRBJ1-4): EPEVTQTPSHQVTQMGQEVILRCVPISNHLYFYWYRQILGQKVEFLVSFYNNEISEKSEIFDDQFSVERPDGSNFTLKIRSTKLEDSAMYFCASSEEVRRFNEKLFFGSGTQLSVL.

The chain carries TRBV6-5 and TRBJ2-7; the D is unclear. V was shortened by 2 bases and J by 6 bases, with 8 bases between the two germline ends. This CDR3 has 12 amino acids. CDR1 and CDR2 from the germline V gene are MNHEY and SVGAGI. The CDR3: CASSYTRREQYF. CDR3 nucleotides: TGTGCCAGCAGTTACACCAGACGCGAGCAGTACTTC.

V is TRBV6-5 and J is TRBJ1-4; a weak D match, TRBD1 (5 bases). V gave up 4 bases and J gave up 0 bases, with 9 bases separating them. This CDR3 has 15 residues. Germline loops: CDR1 MNHEY, CDR2 SVGAGI. The CDR3, as DNA: TGTGCCAGCAGTTCACAGGACTCAACTAATGAAAAACTGTTTTTT. The encoded protein is CASSSQDSTNEKLFF.

This chain joins TRBV19 and TRBJ2-7; 10 bases are shared with TRBD1. This CDR3 region has 13 residues. V dropped 8 bases and J dropped 1; count of bases not matched to a gene: 2. Germline CDR1 LNHDA, CDR2 SQIVND (reference sequence). CDR3 region: CASGDRGSYEQYF. In nucleotides, the CDR3 is TGTGCCAGTGGGGACAGGGGTTCCTACGAGCAGTACTTC.

This chain uses TRBV4-1 with TRBJ1-1; D remains unclear. The CDR3 consists of 13 residues. Deletions cut 6 bases from V and 2 bases from J, with 10 bases between. Per germline, CDR1 MGHRA and CDR2 YSYEKL. CDR3 amino acids: CASSHPPNTEAFF. Here the CDR3 DNA reads TGCGCCAGCAGTCACCCCCCAAACACTGAAGCTTTCTTT.

The chain is built from TRBV18 and TRBJ1-1; TRBD1 aligns across 12 bases. The V gene's germline CDR1 is KGHSH and CDR2 LQKENI. The CDR3 length is 14 residues. V lost 5 bases and J lost 4; bases outside the gene matches: 2. In DNA, the CDR3 is TGTGCCAGCTCAGGGACAGGGGGCGTCACTGAAGCTTTCTTT. Its translation: CASSGTGGVTEAFF.

V and J are TRBV5-4 and TRBJ2-7, with 8 bases matching TRBD1. This CDR3 comprises 14 residues. Germline CDR1 is SGHNT and CDR2 is YYREEE (reference sequence). With V trimmed by 3 bases and J by 0 bases, 2 bases remained unmatched. CDR3: CASSWDRRSYEQYF. The CDR3, as DNA: TGTGCCAGCAGCTGGGACAGGCGCTCCTACGAGCAGTACTTC.

This CDR3 reads CASSLGTGKATGELFF. The CDR3 DNA is TGTGCCAGCAGCTTAGGGACAGGGAAGGCCACCGGGGAGCTGTTTTTT. This chain links TRBV7-3 with TRBJ2-2, with 9 bases fitting TRBD1. From germline, CDR1 is SGHTA and CDR2 FQGTGA. V lost 2 bases to trimming and J lost 4 bases; unmatched junction nucleotides: 5. The CDR3 is 16 residues long. Complete variable domain (other parts from reference TRBV7-3 and TRBJ2-2): GAGVSQTPSNKVTEKGKYVELRCDPISGHTALYWYRQSLGQGPEFLIYFQGTGAADDSGLPNDRFFAVRPEGSVSTLKIQRTERGDSAVYLCASSLGTGKATGELFFGEGSRLTVL.

V is TRBV29-1 and J is TRBJ2-3; 7 positions match TRBD2. The CDR3 has 14 residues. V lost 6 bases and J lost 3; bases outside the gene matches: 9. Germline V gene data show CDR1 as SQVTM and CDR2 as ANQGSEA. CDR3 in amino acids: CSVPSGSYTDTQYF. CDR3 DNA: TGCAGCGTCCCTAGCGGCTCGTATACAGATACGCAGTATTTT.

The chain joins TRBV2 to TRBJ1-6; the match to TRBD1 covers 7 bases. Germline-derived CDR1 and CDR2 are SNHLY and FYNNEI. The CDR3 runs to 15 residues. The V segment lost 8 bases and the J segment 9 bases; nucleotides outside the gene matches: 13. CDR3 sequence (DNA): TGTGCCAGCCTGTTACAGGGACAGACCCCTTCACCCCTCCACTTT. Translation: CASLLQGQTPSPLHF.

The sample holds a few counts of this clone. This chain uses TRBV9 with TRBJ2-5, with 13 bases fitting TRBD2. The germline V gene encodes CDR1 SGDLS and CDR2 YYNGEE. The V gene end was trimmed by 0 bases and the J gene end by 4 bases; junction bases not matched to a gene: 12. The CDR3 loop spans 19 amino acids. CDR3 nucleotide sequence: TGTGCCAGCAGCGTAGGAGCGGTCGGACTAGCGGGAGTTGGAGAGACCCAGTACTTC. Translating it yields CASSVGAVGLAGVGETQYF.

The rearrangement links TRBV6-1 to TRBJ2-3; D gene uncertain. Trimming took off 1 base at V and 6 bases at J, with 5 bases between the two ends. CDR3 length: 12 residues. In germline, CDR1 is MNHNS, CDR2 SASEGT. The CDR3 loop reads CASSEVGDTQYF. CDR3 nucleotides: TGTGCCAGCAGTGAAGTTGGCGATACGCAGTATTTT.

The rearrangement joins TRBV5-4 to TRBJ2-7; no definite D call. This CDR3 comprises 12 residues. Trimming left V 1 base short and J 5 bases short, with 7 bases between. The germline CDR1 and CDR2 sequences are SGHNT and YYREEE (reference sequence). The CDR3 loop reads CASSLIGHEQYF. The CDR3 DNA is TGTGCCAGCAGCTTGATAGGGCACGAGCAGTACTTC.

The table lists this clone with a few counts. CDR3 sequence reads: CASSQEYASYEQYF. CDR3 DNA sequence: TGCGCCAGCAGCCAAGAATACGCCAGCTACGAGCAGTACTTC. The V and J genes are TRBV4-1 and TRBJ2-7; no definite D call. The V end was cut by 0 bases, the J end by 3 bases, with 9 bases between. The CDR3 runs 14 residues. The germline gives CDR1 MGHRA, CDR2 YSYEKL.

CDR3 nucleotides: TGTGCCAGCAGCTTAGCGCCAGGAGGCTCCTACGAGCAGTACTTC. It encodes CASSLAPGGSYEQYF. The chain combines TRBV7-2 with TRBJ2-7, with a possible D match to TRBD2 (5 bases). Germline CDR1 and CDR2: SGHTA and FQGNSA. V dropped 0 bases and J dropped 0 bases, with 9 bases sitting between them. The CDR3 consists of 15 residues.

The chain couples TRBV7-9 to TRBJ1-3; possible D gene TRBD1, 5 bases. V was shortened by 2 bases and J by 2 bases, with 7 bases between the two germline ends. This CDR3 contains 14 residues. The germline V gene has CDR1 SEHNR and CDR2 FQNEAQ (reference sequence). DNA for the CDR3: TGTGCCAGCAGCTTACAGGGCCCTGGAAACACCATATATTTT. Translated, it gives CASSLQGPGNTIYF.